This T cell receptor (beta chain) was sequenced during a study of cytomegalovirus exposure and HLA in healthy donors. The ends lost 3 bases at V and 2 bases at J; junction bases unmatched: 19. The CDR3 runs 20 residues. CDR1 is SGDLS and CDR2 is YYNGEE in the germline V gene. Study-level points and caveats: Reports showed the classifier diagnosing cytomegalovirus status with high specificity and sensitivity.

Measured with immunoSEQ multiplex PCR; TCRdb has only the in-frame clones, and not every one. Among 90,000 to 100,000 clones listed, roughly nine tenths were seen once. As regards this clone: Its antigen is unknown.

The receptor was derived from a man in his late teens or twenties in good health and CMV-seropositive. The specimen was PBMCs. The chain combines TRBV9 with TRBJ2-7; 11 bases line up with TRBD2. The CDR3 coding sequence is TGTGCCAGCAGCGCCCTGGGAGGAGGTGTAGCGGGAGGGCCTCCCTACGAGCAGTACTTC. Residues: CASSALGGGVAGGPPYEQYF.